This entry describes one TCR beta chain. Its antigen is still unknown. Germline loops: CDR1 SGDLS, CDR2 YYNGEE. The V segment lost 4 bases and the J segment 2 bases; nucleotides outside the gene matches: 4. The CDR3 runs to 14 residues. Clones were sequenced by immunoSEQ multiplex PCR, and TCRdb holds only the in-frame ones, with some missing. The sample consists of about 79,000 clones, around 94% of them appearing once. This specimen comes from a study of OX40 agonist ivuxolimab in advanced cancers. Study observations and caveats: Relative to CD4+, CD8+ T cells held more expanded clones on average.

The sequence was collected from an adult with an advanced solid tumor such as melanoma, head and neck, liver or kidney cancer. This specimen was CD4+ or CD8+ T cells sorted from blood, taken in a trial of the OX40 agonist ivuxolimab. This sequence joins TRBV9 and TRBJ2-3, with 7 bases fitting TRBD2. In DNA, the CDR3 is TGTGCCAGCAGCAGGGAGGGATCCACAGATACGCAGTATTTT. It specifies CASSREGSTDTQYF.